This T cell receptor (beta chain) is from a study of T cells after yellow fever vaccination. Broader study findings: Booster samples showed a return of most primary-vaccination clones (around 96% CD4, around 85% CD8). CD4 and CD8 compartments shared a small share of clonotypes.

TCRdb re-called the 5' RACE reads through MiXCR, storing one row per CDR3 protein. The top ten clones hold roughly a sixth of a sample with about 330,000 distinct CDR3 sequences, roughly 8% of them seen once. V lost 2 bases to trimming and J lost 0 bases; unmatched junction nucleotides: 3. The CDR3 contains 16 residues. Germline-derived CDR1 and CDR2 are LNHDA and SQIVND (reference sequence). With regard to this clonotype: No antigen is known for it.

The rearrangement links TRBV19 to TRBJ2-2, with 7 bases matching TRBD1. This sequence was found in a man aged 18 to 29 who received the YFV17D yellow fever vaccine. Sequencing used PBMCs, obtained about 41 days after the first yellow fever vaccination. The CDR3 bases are TGTGCCAGTAGTATAACAGGGGTTGCGAACACCGGGGAGCTGTTTTTT. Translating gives CASSITGVANTGELFF.